This paragraph reports one TCR beta chain. Its antigen is not known. The sample originates from a study of cytomegalovirus exposure and HLA in healthy donors. Germline V lookup: CDR1 WNHNN, CDR2 SYGVQD (reference sequence). Trimming removed 1 base at V and 4 bases at J, with 14 bases between. The CDR3 extends over 16 amino acids. The PCR employed 60 Vbeta primers together with 13 Jbeta primers. Clones were sequenced by immunoSEQ multiplex PCR, and TCRdb holds only the in-frame ones, with some missing. The repertoire holds over 55,000 clones, with approximately 92% as singletons. Study observations and caveats: Previous analysis showed most TCR beta V segments were productive about 87% or about 30% of the time.

The sequence derives from a woman aged 25 to 39 in good health and CMV-seropositive. The chain carries TRBV10-1 and TRBJ2-1; D is uncertain. The specimen was PBMCs. CDR3 residues: CASSECPVLIYNEQFF. CDR3 bases: TGCGCCAGCAGTGAGTGCCCAGTCCTGATTTACAATGAGCAGTTCTTC.